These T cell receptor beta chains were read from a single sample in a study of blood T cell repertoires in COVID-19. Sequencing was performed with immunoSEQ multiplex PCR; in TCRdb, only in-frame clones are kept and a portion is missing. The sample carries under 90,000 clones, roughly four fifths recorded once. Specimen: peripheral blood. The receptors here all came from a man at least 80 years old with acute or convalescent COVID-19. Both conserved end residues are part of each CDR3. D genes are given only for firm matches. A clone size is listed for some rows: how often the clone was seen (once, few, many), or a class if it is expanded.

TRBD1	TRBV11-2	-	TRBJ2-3	TGTGCCAGCATCCCGACAGGGGGCACAGATACGCAGTATTTT	CASIPTGGTDTQYF
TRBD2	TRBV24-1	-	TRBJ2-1	TGTGCCACCAGTGATTCCCAACTAGCGGGAGGTCTGTATGAGCAGTTCTTC	CATSDSQLAGGLYEQFF
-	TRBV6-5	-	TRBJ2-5	TGTGCCAGCAGTACACGCAGGGCAGAGACCCAGTACTTC	CASSTRRAETQYF
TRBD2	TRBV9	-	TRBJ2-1	TGTGCCAGCAGCGTGGGCGGGAGGGGTTACAATGAGCAGTTCTTC	CASSVGGRGYNEQFF
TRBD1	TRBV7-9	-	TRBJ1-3	TGTGCCAGCAGCCCCCGTCGGGACAGCTCTGGAAACACCATATATTTT	CASSPRRDSSGNTIYF
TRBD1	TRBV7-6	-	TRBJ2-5	TGTGCCAGCAGCTTAGTAGGGGGGACAGGGGTGGAAGAAGGGACCCAGTACTTC	CASSLVGGTGVEEGTQYF
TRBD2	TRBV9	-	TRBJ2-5	TGTGCCAGCAGCGTAGTCGCTACGGGGGGGGAGACCCAGTACTTC	CASSVVATGGETQYF
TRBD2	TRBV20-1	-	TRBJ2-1	TGCAGTGCTAGTAACGGGCGGGGGGCCCATTACAATGAGCAGTTCTTC	CSASNGRGAHYNEQFF
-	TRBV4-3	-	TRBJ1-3	TGCGCCAGCAGCCAAGGCCTCGGGGAAAACACCATATATTTT	CASSQGLGENTIYF
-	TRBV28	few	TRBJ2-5	TGTGCCAGCAGTTTATATAAAGAGACCCAGTACTTC	CASSLYKETQYF
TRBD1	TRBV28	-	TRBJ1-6	TGTGCCAGCATAACTGGACAGGGGGTTTATAATTCACCCCTCCACTTT	CASITGQGVYNSPLHF
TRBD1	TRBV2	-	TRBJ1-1	TGTGCCAGCAGTCAGGGACAGGGGTTGGGTAGCGCTTTCTTT	CASSQGQGLGSAFF
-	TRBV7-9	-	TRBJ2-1	TGTGCCAGCAGCACCGGACAGTCCTACAATGAGCAGTTCTTC	CASSTGQSYNEQFF
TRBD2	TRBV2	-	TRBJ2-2	TGTGCCAGCAAGAGAACGGGGGGGTTTACCGGGGAGCTGTTTTTT	CASKRTGGFTGELFF
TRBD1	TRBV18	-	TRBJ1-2	TGTGCCAGCTCGTACGACAGGGGGCCAGTGCTCGGGGAAAATGGCTACACCTTC	CASSYDRGPVLGENGYTF
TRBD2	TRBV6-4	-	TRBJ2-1	TGTGCCAGCAGTCTACTAGCGGGAGGCTCTGGGGAGCAGTTCTTC	CASSLLAGGSGEQFF
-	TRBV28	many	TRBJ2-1	TGTGCCAGCAGTTTAGCAGGAACTTCATACAATGAGCAGTTCTTC	CASSLAGTSYNEQFF
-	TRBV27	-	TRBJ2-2	TGTGCCAGCAGTCCCGGATGGGCCACCGGGGAGCTGTTTTTT	CASSPGWATGELFF
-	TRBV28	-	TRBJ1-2	TGTGCCAGCGGAAGGACACCGCGTGGCTACACCTTC	CASGRTPRGYTF
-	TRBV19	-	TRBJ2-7	TGTGCCAGTAGTATTTTGGAGGGTCCCTACGAGCAGTACTTC	CASSILEGPYEQYF
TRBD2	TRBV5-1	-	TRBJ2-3	TGCGCCAGCAGCCCCCCCTCGGGACTAGGCCCAGATACGCAGTATTTT	CASSPPSGLGPDTQYF
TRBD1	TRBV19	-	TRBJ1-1	TGTGCCAGTAGCCTGACAGGGTTGAACACTGAAGCTTTCTTT	CASSLTGLNTEAFF
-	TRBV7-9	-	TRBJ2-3	TGTGCCAGCAGCGCCGCTGGCTGGACTAGCACAGATACGCAGTATTTT	CASSAAGWTSTDTQYF
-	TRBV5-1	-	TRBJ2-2	TGCGCCAGCAGCTCCGGGACTGGGACCGGGGAGCTGTTTTTT	CASSSGTGTGELFF
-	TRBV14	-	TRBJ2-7	TGTGCCAGCAGAAGACAGGGACTCTACGAGCAGTACTTC	CASRRQGLYEQYF
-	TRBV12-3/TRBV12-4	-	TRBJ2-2	TGTGCCAGAGGAGGGGCTGGCACCGGGGAGCTGTTTTTT	CARGGAGTGELFF
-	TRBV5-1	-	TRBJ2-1	TGCGCCAGCAGCTTGGCCCAGGGTGAGCAGTTCTTC	CASSLAQGEQFF
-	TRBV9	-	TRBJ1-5	TGTGCCAGCAACCCAGGAGGGAGAAATCAGCCCCAGCATTTT	CASNPGGRNQPQHF
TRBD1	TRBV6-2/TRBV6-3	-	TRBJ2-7	TGTGCCAGCAGTAAGGGACAGGGGGCTAGCTACGAGCAGTACTTC	CASSKGQGASYEQYF
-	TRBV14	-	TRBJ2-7	TGTGCCAGCAGCCAAGATGGGGGGGGGCTGAGGTACGAGCAGTACTTC	CASSQDGGGLRYEQYF
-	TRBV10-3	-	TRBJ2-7	TGTGCCATCAGTGAACAAAGCGGGTGGGCCTACGAGCAGTACTTC	CAISEQSGWAYEQYF
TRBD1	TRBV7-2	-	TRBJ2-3	TGTGCCAGCAGCTTAACGCCAGGGGGCGGGTGGGATACGCAGTATTTT	CASSLTPGGGWDTQYF
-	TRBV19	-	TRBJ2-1	TGTGCCAGTAGTTCTAGCAACAGATACAATGAGCAGTTCTTC	CASSSSNRYNEQFF
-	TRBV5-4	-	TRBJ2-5	TGTGCCAGCAGCTTGGCAGGACAGAAAGGCGAGACCCAGTACTTC	CASSLAGQKGETQYF
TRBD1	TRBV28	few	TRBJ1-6	TGTGCCAGCAGTCCCAGGGGGTTAGGGGATTCACCCCTCCACTTT	CASSPRGLGDSPLHF
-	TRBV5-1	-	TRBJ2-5	TGCGCCAGCAGCTTGAGGGCAGGGGTTACGGAGACCCAGTACTTC	CASSLRAGVTETQYF
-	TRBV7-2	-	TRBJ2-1	TGTGCCAGCAGCCTCTTATATGGGGTCCAGGGGAATGAGCAGTTCTTC	CASSLLYGVQGNEQFF
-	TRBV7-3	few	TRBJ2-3	TGTGCCAGCGCGGGTATGGGGGGTAGCACAGATACGCAGTATTTT	CASAGMGGSTDTQYF
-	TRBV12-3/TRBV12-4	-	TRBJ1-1	TGTGCCAGCAGTTTGGAGGGAAACACTGAAGCTTTCTTT	CASSLEGNTEAFF
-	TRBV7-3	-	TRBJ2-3	TGTGCCAGCAGCTTAATGGGGCAGACAGATACGCAGTATTTT	CASSLMGQTDTQYF
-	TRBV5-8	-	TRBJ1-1	TGTGCCAGCAGCTTTCGGGGTGGTGGGATGAACACTGAAGCTTTCTTT	CASSFRGGGMNTEAFF
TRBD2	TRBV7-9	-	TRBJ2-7	TGTGCCAGCAGCTGGCAGATGGGGGGGTACGAGCAGTACTTC	CASSWQMGGYEQYF
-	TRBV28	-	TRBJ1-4	TGTGCCAGCAGTTTATGGAAGGGAGGGGTTAATGAAAAACTGTTTTTT	CASSLWKGGVNEKLFF
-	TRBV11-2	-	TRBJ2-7	TGTGCCAGCAGCTTAGGAGGGCGGACCTACGAGCAGTACTTC	CASSLGGRTYEQYF
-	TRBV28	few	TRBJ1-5	TGTGCCAGCAGCCCGAGGGGGGGATTGACTCAGCCCCAGCATTTT	CASSPRGGLTQPQHF
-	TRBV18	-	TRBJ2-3	TGTGCCAGCTCACATCTTTCAACAGCCTCCGTTAGCACAGATACGCAGTATTTT	CASSHLSTASVSTDTQYF
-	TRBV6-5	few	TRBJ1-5	TGTGCCAGCAGTTACGACATTACTAGCAATCAGCCCCAGCATTTT	CASSYDITSNQPQHF
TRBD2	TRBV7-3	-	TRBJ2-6	TGTGCCAGCAGCTTACTAGCGGGAGCGGTTGGGGCCAACGTCCTGACTTTC	CASSLLAGAVGANVLTF
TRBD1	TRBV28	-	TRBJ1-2	TGTGCCAGCACCCCCTTAGGGGACAGGGATCGCTATGGCTACACCTTC	CASTPLGDRDRYGYTF
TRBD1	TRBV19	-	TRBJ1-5	TGTGCCAGTAGTGGACAGGGTGGCAATCAGCCCCAGCATTTT	CASSGQGGNQPQHF